Shown below are 22 T cell receptor beta chains from a single sample sequenced in a study of low-dose radiotherapy and immunotherapy resistance in tumors. Time point reported: after trial treatment. Treatment reported: LDRT plus nivolumab, ipilimumab, low-dose cyclophosphamide and aspirin (RACIN trial). Both TCRalpha and TCRbeta chains were reverse transcribed with V-gene-specific primers. A constant-region primer paired with the V-primer adapter amplified TCRs over roughly 18 PCR cycles. TCRdb analysed the reads with MiXCR anew, one entry per CDR3 protein. The table includes about 58,000 distinct CDR3 sequences, about 25% detected once. The specimen was PBMCs, collected after low-dose radiotherapy plus immunotherapy. All receptors derive from a male donor with prostate cancer.

To note about this clonotype: A far more abundant clone sits one base away, making this likely a read error. This chain uses TRBV5-8 with TRBJ2-1; D is unresolved. CDR1 and CDR2 from the germline V gene are SGHTS and YDEGEE. The CDR3 is 18 amino acids. The CDR3 coding sequence is TGTGCCAGCAGCTTGGAACCTCGGACCCAGAGCTCCTACAATAAGCAGTTCTTC. Its translation is CASSLEPRTQSSYNKQFF.

This clonotype was seen many times. This chain joins TRBV7-2 and TRBJ2-1; D is undetermined. The V and J ends lost 6 bases and 6 bases respectively, with 9 bases between them. CDR1 and CDR2 from the germline V gene are SGHTA and FQGNSA. CDR3 size: 12 residues. The CDR3 bases are TGTGCCAGCAGTACACCGGGCAATGAGCAGTTCTTC. This sequence encodes CASSTPGNEQFF.

In its sample, this clonotype was seen a few times. The genes are TRBV29-1 and TRBJ1-1; D remains unclear. This CDR3 is 12 amino acids long. CDR1 and CDR2 (germline): SQVTM, ANQGSEA. Trimming left V 5 bases short and J 4 bases short, with 11 bases between. CDR3 in DNA: TGCAGCGTTCAGGACGGAACCACTGAAGCTTTCTTT. It is translated as CSVQDGTTEAFF.

This clonotype was found once. The CDR3 spells CASSWDRGYTGELFF. For the CDR3, the DNA is TGTGCCAGCAGTTGGGACAGGGGTTACACCGGGGAGCTGTTTTTT. The chain couples TRBV2 to TRBJ2-2; 10 nucleotides agree with TRBD1. Germline V gene data show CDR1 as SNHLY and CDR2 as FYNNEI. V lost 5 bases, J lost 3 bases, and 3 bases stayed unmatched. This CDR3 spans 15 amino acids. Based on the CDR3 plus reference TRBV2 and TRBJ2-2, the full variable domain is EPEVTQTPSHQVTQMGQEVILRCVPISNHLYFYWYRQILGQKVEFLVSFYNNEISEKSEIFDDQFSVERPDGSNFTLKIRSTKLEDSAMYFCASSWDRGYTGELFFGEGSRLTVL.

This chain connects TRBV7-9 to TRBJ2-7; D possibly corresponds to TRBD2 (7 bases). Trimming cost V 3 bases and J 2 bases, with 11 bases left between them. There are 14 residues in the CDR3. Germline V gene data show CDR1 as SEHNR and CDR2 as FQNEAQ (reference sequence). The CDR3 nucleotides read TGTGCCAGCAGCTTTAGGGGGGGGGCCTACGAGCAGTACTTC. This sequence encodes CASSFRGGAYEQYF.

At least ten counts were recorded for this clonotype. The chain is built from TRBV7-2 and TRBJ2-3, with 8 bases matching TRBD2. The V segment lost 5 bases and the J segment 2 bases; nucleotides outside the gene matches: 9. CDR1 and CDR2 (germline): SGHTA, FQGNSA. CDR3 size: 16 residues. The chain's CDR3 is CASSQFGRGATDTQYF. The CDR3 DNA reads as TGTGCCAGCAGCCAGTTTGGGCGGGGGGCCACAGATACGCAGTATTTT.

The sample holds many counts of this clonotype. The chain links TRBV24-1 to TRBJ2-1; unclear D gene. Germline V gene lookup returns CDR1 KGHDR and CDR2 SFDVKD. The CDR3 extends over 16 amino acids. V was clipped by 3 bases and J by 0 bases, with 11 bases between them. The CDR3 reads CATSDPAATSYNEQFF. DNA for the CDR3: TGTGCCACCAGTGATCCCGCGGCTACCTCCTACAATGAGCAGTTCTTC.

This clonotype was seen repeatedly, ten times or more. The chain employs TRBV14 and TRBJ1-6; D perhaps matches TRBD1 (6 bases). V gave up 1 base and J gave up 4 bases, with 8 bases separating them. The CDR3 spans 15 residues. The germline V gene has CDR1 SGHDN and CDR2 FVKESK. This CDR3 is CASSQATGYNSPLHF. CDR3 DNA: TGTGCCAGCAGCCAAGCGACAGGTTATAATTCACCCCTCCACTTT.

The J gene is TRBJ2-2, the V gene TRBV9, with 11 positions matching TRBD2. CDR3 length equals 16 residues. With V trimmed by 2 bases and J by 6 bases, 6 bases remained unmatched. CDR1 SGDLS and CDR2 YYNGEE come from the germline V gene. Here the CDR3 DNA reads TGTGCCAGCAGCGTGGCTAGCGGGGGGCTGGCCGGGGAGCTGTTTTTT. The encoded protein is CASSVASGGLAGELFF.

The chain has TRBV28 and TRBJ2-3, with 12 bases that match TRBD2. From germline, CDR1 is MDHEN and CDR2 SYDVKM. This CDR3 spans 17 amino acids. V was clipped by 8 bases and J by 7 bases; unmatched bases: 16. CDR3 sequence (DNA): TGTGCCAGCGTGGGGGTAGGACTAGCGGGGCCCAGTAATACGCAGTATTTT. Translating it yields CASVGVGLAGPSNTQYF.

This clonotype has at least ten counts. J is TRBJ2-3 and V is TRBV9; 9 nucleotides agree with TRBD2. The ends lost 3 bases at V and 2 bases at J; junction bases unmatched: 7. The CDR3 spans 16 residues. Germline CDR1 and CDR2: SGDLS and YYNGEE. CDR3 nucleotides: TGTGCCAGCAGCGCCATCGGCGGGGGGGCCACAGATACGCAGTATTTT. Translation: CASSAIGGGATDTQYF.

In this sample, this clonotype is large (0.1 to 1%). V gene TRBV7-2 combines with J gene TRBJ2-7; D might be TRBD1 (6 bases). The germline V gene encodes CDR1 SGHTA and CDR2 FQGNSA. Trimming removed 2 bases at V and 4 bases at J, with 21 bases between. The CDR3 totals 17 residues. CDR3 DNA sequence: TGTGCCAGCAGCTTATTACCTGTGGGGGCAGTGGGATACGAGCAGTACTTC. It is translated as CASSLLPVGAVGYEQYF.

This clonotype was detected many times. The chain links TRBV5-1 to TRBJ2-5, with 9 nucleotides matching TRBD2. The CDR3 extends over 16 amino acids. Trimming at V came to 4 bases and at J to 5 bases, leaving 12 bases not matched to a gene. Germline CDR1 SGHRS, CDR2 YFSETQ. CDR3 in DNA: TGCGCCAGCAGCCGACTTTCCGGGACTAGCTGGGAGACCCAGTACTTC. This sequence encodes CASSRLSGTSWETQYF.

At least ten counts were recorded for this clonotype. The rearrangement joins TRBV18 to TRBJ2-5, with no clear D. The CDR3 totals 13 residues. Germline V CDR1 and CDR2: KGHSH, LQKENI. V was cut by 3 bases and J by 5 bases, with 10 bases left in between. CDR3 amino acids: CASSPWLKETQYF. The CDR3 nucleotides are TGTGCCAGCTCACCGTGGTTGAAGGAGACCCAGTACTTC.

This clonotype was seen repeatedly, ten times or more. CDR3 protein: CASTLSGDYEQYF. The CDR3 DNA is TGTGCCAGCACCCTGTCGGGTGACTACGAGCAGTACTTC. This rearrangement joins TRBV3-1 to TRBJ2-7; D unresolved. CDR1 is LGHDT and CDR2 is YNNKEL in the germline V gene (reference sequence). This CDR3 has 13 amino acids. V lost 7 bases to trimming and J lost 3 bases, with 13 bases between them.

This clonotype appeared many times. The CDR3 protein is CSVGGGAREQYF. The CDR3 coding sequence is TGCAGCGTTGGCGGGGGGGCGCGGGAGCAGTACTTC. The chain has TRBV29-1 and TRBJ2-7, with 9 bases fitting TRBD2. V lost 4 bases to trimming and J lost 7 bases; unmatched junction nucleotides: 5. CDR1 SQVTM and CDR2 ANQGSEA come from the germline V gene. The CDR3 is 12 amino acids.

Notes on this clonotype: A read error likely explains this, since a far larger clone differs by one base. V usage is TRBV29-1 and J usage is TRBJ1-6; 7 bases agree with TRBD1. Germline V gene data show CDR1 as SQVTM and CDR2 as ANQGSEA. The CDR3 runs 14 residues. The CDR3 DNA reads TGCAGTGCTAGAGCAAGGGGGCGGTATTCACCCCTCCACTTT. This gives the protein CSARARGRYSPLHF.

The sample holds many counts of this clonotype. This chain uses TRBV30 with TRBJ2-1; D uncertain. The CDR3 loop spans 13 amino acids. Germline CDR1 reads GTSNPN; CDR2 reads SVGIG (reference sequence). Trimming removed 4 bases from V and 0 bases from J, with 7 bases in between. CDR3 amino acids: CAWNAYSYNEQFF. The CDR3 DNA reads TGTGCCTGGAATGCGTACTCCTACAATGAGCAGTTCTTC.

J is TRBJ1-1 and V is TRBV6-7; the D is unclear. TRBV6-7 counts as an open reading frame of uncertain function. This CDR3 comprises 15 residues. Between the trimmed V and J ends, which lost 0 bases and 1 base, there was a span of 9 bases. The CDR3 DNA is TGTGCCAGCAGTTACTCTGGGGTGTGGAACACTGAAGCTTTCTTT. Its translation: CASSYSGVWNTEAFF.

In regard to this clonotype: This probably arose from a read error, given a far larger clone one base away. The chain carries TRBV28 and TRBJ2-7; TRBD1 matches at 10 bases. J gave up 7 bases and V 2 bases, and 11 bases lay outside the gene matches. CDR1 and CDR2 (germline): MDHEN, SYDVKM. This CDR3 contains 16 residues. The CDR3 here is CASSLAVSRTGGEQYF. CDR3 bases: TGTGCCAGCAGTTTAGCCGTTAGTCGGACAGGGGGTGAGCAGTACTTC.

Ten or more counts support this clonotype. The J gene is TRBJ1-2, the V gene TRBV2; perhaps TRBD1 as D (5 bases). Trimming removed 6 bases from V and 7 bases from J, with 9 bases in between. The germline V gene has CDR1 SNHLY and CDR2 FYNNEI. The length of the CDR3 is 11 residues. As DNA, the CDR3 is TGTGCCAGCAGGAAGGGGTTTGGCTACACCTTC. Amino acids: CASRKGFGYTF.

This clonotype has a count of ten or more. The V and J genes are TRBV28 and TRBJ2-3, with TRBD1 as a possible D gene (6 bases). Trimming removed 6 bases at V and 4 bases at J, with 17 bases between. CDR3 length equals 15 residues. Germline CDR1 MDHEN, CDR2 SYDVKM. The CDR3 spells CASRSGGGSSDTQYF. As DNA, the CDR3 is TGTGCCAGCAGATCCGGTGGGGGCTCATCAGATACGCAGTATTTT.